This TCR beta chain was sequenced in a study of STAT5B mutations in CD4+ large granular lymphocyte leukemia (dated by TCRdb to between 2022 and 2023). In terms of the full investigation: Among healthy controls, the CDR3 'QG' motif was associated with a particular HLA allele. The purity of purified fractions was confirmed by flow cytometry on FACSCanto II or FACSVerse to exceed 95% among lymphocytes. The study compared the TCRbeta repertoires of patients with CD4+ T-cell large granular lymphocyte leukemia against the TCRbeta repertoires of healthy blood donors.

Healthy controls were some 34 blood donors whose buffy coats came from the Finnish Red Cross blood service. All TCR-sequenced material derived from peripheral blood: patient blood samples and healthy donor buffy coats. Ficoll-Hypaque gradient centrifugation was used to isolate peripheral blood mononuclear cells. Magnetic purification was used to isolate CD4+ cells from the buffy coats of the healthy controls. Genomic DNA was extracted using the Gentra Puregene Cell and Tissue kit, and a Qubit 2.0 fluorometer was used to quantify it. CDR1 is given as SGHTA and CDR2 as FQGTGA, both from the germline V gene. From its cysteine to its phenylalanine, the CDR3 spans 16 amino acids. Only the CDR3 region is kept as DNA, spanning 48 bases read in frame from base 1. After removal of 3 bases from V and 0 bases from J, the junction retains 6 bases not matched to a gene. The paper as a whole reports these results and caveats: TRBV06-family usage was enriched among the top patient clones (8/27) compared with healthy controls (2/35). Compared with healthy CD4+ repertoires, CD4-sorted patient repertoires appeared more clonal, and this difference remained even after the putative leukemic clones were removed. The main leukemic clonotypes were found to be private to each patient, although approximately 26% of the main leukemic clonotypes were detected at low frequency in the non-leukemic repertoires of other patients. Data were not HLA-matched; higher clonality in CD4+ versus CD8+ T-LGLL could reflect the relatively small sample size.

TCRbeta rearrangements were sequenced from genomic DNA using the immunoSEQ assay at survey resolution. The original methods were these. In the TCR sequencing data, the lowest productive clonotype frequency that could be detected was 2.59 x 10-5. Analyses included only productive TCRbeta rearrangements, meaning complete and in-frame sequences. The clonality of each sample was calculated as Simpson clonality in the immunoSEQ Analyzer version 3.0. Clones were binned by frequency as very rare, small, medium, large (1-20%) or hyperexpanded (>20%). Generation probabilities were estimated with OLGA 1.2.3, V-gene circos plots were generated with VDJtools, specificities were searched for in VDJdb, and CDR3 motifs were identified with GLIPH. The table was pulled from immuneACCESS by TCRdb, which kept in-frame rearrangements only. Such tables lose some clones; where checked, under half of the loss comes from unresolved V genes, and the rest has no known cause. The V and J calls and clone size come from that table; D and trimming were worked out from the DNA. This sample has around 47,000 clones in its table, and 84% of those were observed once. The top ten hold about 0.35% of the sample.

Details on this clone: There is no known antigen for this receptor. No base-level quality is on record; no much larger clone is a single base apart.

Sample: CD4+ T cells from blood buffy coats. The rearrangement joined TRBV7-3 to TRBJ1-1, with 8 bases in between that match TRBD1. The clonotype originates from a human donor in good health. Read as DNA, the sequence is TGTGCCAGCAGCTTCTCCGGGACAGGAGTGAACACTGAAGCTTTCTTT. It codes for CASSFSGTGVNTEAFF. With all but the CDR3 taken from the reference TRBV7-3 and TRBJ1-1 genes, the full variable domain is: GAGVSQTPSNKVTEKGKYVELRCDPISGHTALYWYRQSLGQGPEFLIYFQGTGAADDSGLPNDRFFAVRPEGSVSTLKIQRTERGDSAVYLCASSFSGTGVNTEAFFGQGTRLTVV.